The 19 T cell receptor beta chains below all came from one sample that was sequenced in a study of T-cell reconstitution after alpha-beta-depleted transplantation in children. A TCRbeta library incorporating unique molecular identifiers was prepared. From the PCR reads, TCRdb called clonotypes with MiXCR, one entry per CDR3 protein. Here the sample spans a few hundred thousand distinct CDR3 sequences, 25% to 30% being singletons. The specimen was PBMCs, collected before TCRalphabeta/CD19-depleted stem cell transplant. Source of these receptors: a boy younger than two with Wiskott-Aldrich syndrome, due to receive a stem cell transplant.

Only a few counts were recorded for this clonotype. V is TRBV7-8 and J is TRBJ2-3; D call uncertain. Germline-derived CDR1 and CDR2 are SGHVS and FQNEAQ. V was clipped by 1 base and J by 5 bases, with 16 bases between them. The CDR3 totals 16 residues. The CDR3 region is CASSLGRLPGGDTQYF. The CDR3 nucleotides read TGTGCCAGCAGCTTAGGGAGACTCCCCGGTGGAGATACGCAGTATTTT.

The chain links TRBV6-5 to TRBJ2-2; 10 bases agree with TRBD2. Germline trimming cut 3 bases from V and 7 bases from J; bases unmatched to any gene: 8. Germline V gives CDR1 MNHEY, CDR2 SVGAGI. The CDR3 has 16 residues. In nucleotides, the CDR3 is TGTGCCAGCAGTTATGGGAGCGGGAGGGCCAACGGGGAGCTGTTTTTT. Translated: CASSYGSGRANGELFF.

The V and J genes are TRBV5-1 and TRBJ2-1, with 13 bases aligning to TRBD2. Germline trimming cut 2 bases from V and 8 bases from J; bases unmatched to any gene: 7. The CDR3 length is 16 residues. Germline V CDR1 and CDR2: SGHRS, YFSETQ. DNA of the CDR3: TGCGCCAGCAGCTTCCTCCCCGGACTAGCGGGAGATGAGCAGTTCTTC. This sequence encodes CASSFLPGLAGDEQFF.

This rearrangement joins TRBV28 to TRBJ1-5, with 7 bases fitting TRBD1. Per germline, CDR1 MDHEN and CDR2 SYDVKM. The CDR3 has 16 amino acids. V shed 5 bases and J 0 bases; nucleotides not matched to a gene: 7. The CDR3 sequence is CASSPTQGGSNQPQHF. Here the CDR3 DNA reads TGTGCCAGCAGTCCGACCCAGGGGGGTAGCAATCAGCCCCAGCATTTT.

This clonotype appeared a single time. The chain joins TRBV27 to TRBJ2-3, with 12 bases matching TRBD2. The CDR3 is 16 amino acids. Germline V lookup: CDR1 MNHEY, CDR2 SMNVEV (reference sequence). Unmatched junction bases numbered 7, after V lost 5 bases and J lost 4 bases. The CDR3 DNA is TGTGCCAGCAGTGTTGTGACTAGCGGGAGCTCAGATACGCAGTATTTT. It encodes CASSVVTSGSSDTQYF.

This clonotype was seen many times. The genes are TRBV7-9 and TRBJ2-1; D is possibly TRBD2 (5 bases). The length of the CDR3 is 12 residues. Germline V CDR1 and CDR2: SEHNR, FQNEAQ (reference sequence). The V gene lost 5 bases and the J gene lost 3 bases, with 5 bases spanning the gap. CDR3 protein: CASSRDYNEQFF. The DNA of the CDR3 is TGTGCCAGCAGCCGGGACTACAATGAGCAGTTCTTC.

The chain carries TRBV20-1 and TRBJ1-6, with D hard to call. Germline V CDR1 and CDR2: DFQATT, SNEGSKA (reference sequence). The CDR3 consists of 13 residues. V was pared by 5 bases and J by 6 bases, with 11 bases between. CDR3 protein: CSAVRIANSPLHF. CDR3 bases: TGCAGTGCTGTTCGGATCGCTAATTCACCCCTCCACTTT.

The V and J genes are TRBV30 and TRBJ2-3; D not certain. The CDR3 consists of 13 residues. The germline V gene has CDR1 GTSNPN and CDR2 SVGIG (reference sequence). The ends were cut back, 2 bases at V and 6 bases at J, with 12 bases in the middle. CDR3 in amino acids: CAWSNGASDTQYF. CDR3 DNA sequence: TGTGCCTGGAGTAACGGCGCCAGCGATACGCAGTATTTT.

V is TRBV29-1 and J is TRBJ1-2; D not certain. The germline V gene has CDR1 SQVTM and CDR2 ANQGSEA. The CDR3 totals 12 residues. The V end was cut by 7 bases, the J end by 7 bases, with 16 bases between. As DNA, the CDR3 is TGCAGCGGTGGACTGCCCGATCTTGGCTACACCTTC. Encoded protein: CSGGLPDLGYTF.

The chain links TRBV29-1 to TRBJ1-4; 7 nucleotides line up with TRBD1. In germline, CDR1 is SQVTM, CDR2 ANQGSEA. CDR3 length equals 17 residues. V gave up 4 bases and J gave up 3 bases; unmatched junction bases: 14. The CDR3 loop reads CSVAWFYRGHPNEKLFF. CDR3 bases: TGCAGCGTTGCTTGGTTTTATAGGGGGCACCCTAATGAAAAACTGTTTTTT.

The V and J genes are TRBV21-1 and TRBJ2-2; TRBD1 is the table's D call, not checked against the DNA. TRBV21-1 is described as a pseudogene. The length of the CDR3 is 14 residues. The CDR3 region has the DNA TGTGCCAGCTACAGGGCCACGAACACCGGGGAGCTGTTTTTT. It specifies CASYRATNTGELFF.

This clonotype was seen more than once but under ten times. V and J are TRBV7-2 and TRBJ2-3; a possible D gene is TRBD2 (7 bases). The CDR3 is made up of 16 amino acids. The V end lost 3 bases, the J end lost 2 bases, and 15 bases lay between the germline ends. The germline V gene has CDR1 SGHTA and CDR2 FQGNSA. This CDR3 is CASSFLWGGPTDTQYF. DNA of the CDR3: TGTGCCAGCAGCTTCCTGTGGGGGGGCCCCACAGATACGCAGTATTTT.

CDR3 DNA: TGCGCCAGCAGCCGCACGGCGCGGGGATACAATGAGCAGTTCTTC. This translates into CASSRTARGYNEQFF. The chain recombines TRBV4-1 with TRBJ2-1, with a tentative D call TRBD2 (6 bases). Trimming left V 4 bases short and J 4 bases short, with 14 bases between. The CDR3 covers 15 residues. Germline CDR1 MGHRA, CDR2 YSYEKL.

This CDR3 reads CSACGQGPTLYNEQFF. CDR3 bases: TGCAGTGCCTGTGGACAGGGTCCGACCCTTTACAATGAGCAGTTCTTC. V is TRBV20-1 and J is TRBJ2-1; 8 positions agree with TRBD1. The CDR3 is made up of 16 amino acids. The J segment lost 4 bases and the V segment lost 6 bases, leaving 14 bases of the junction unmatched. Germline V gene sequence: CDR1 DFQATT, CDR2 SNEGSKA (reference sequence).

This clonotype was counted between two and nine times. The chain couples TRBV6-1 to TRBJ2-2; D not certain. Trimming cost V 5 bases and J 2 bases, with 15 bases left between them. This CDR3 spans 16 amino acids. Germline CDR1 and CDR2: MNHNS and SASEGT. The CDR3 loop reads CASSSPATPNTGELFF. CDR3 nucleotide sequence: TGTGCCAGCAGTAGCCCGGCGACACCTAACACCGGGGAGCTGTTTTTT.

V gene TRBV7-7 combines with J gene TRBJ2-5; D is unclear. CDR1 is SSHAT and CDR2 is FNYEAQ in the germline V gene (reference sequence). Deletions cut 1 base from V and 3 bases from J, with 6 bases between. The CDR3 spans 13 residues. CDR3 amino acids: CASSLVKKETQYF. CDR3 DNA: TGTGCCAGCAGCTTAGTTAAGAAAGAGACCCAGTACTTC.

Only a few counts were recorded for this clonotype. V usage is TRBV5-1 and J usage is TRBJ1-1; no clear D gene. V was cut by 3 bases and J by 0 bases, with 9 bases left in between. In germline, CDR1 is SGHRS, CDR2 YFSETQ. The CDR3 consists of 14 residues. The CDR3 sequence: CASSSTEMNTEAFF. In nucleotides, the CDR3 is TGCGCCAGCAGCTCCACAGAGATGAACACTGAAGCTTTCTTT.

This chain uses TRBV20-1 with TRBJ2-2, with a weak D call TRBD2 (6 bases). V dropped 4 bases and J dropped 0 bases, with 9 bases sitting between them. Germline V gene sequence: CDR1 DFQATT, CDR2 SNEGSKA (reference sequence). The CDR3 contains 14 residues. CDR3 coding DNA: TGCAGTGCTAAGGGACTCGCGAACACCGGGGAGCTGTTTTTT. Translation gives CSAKGLANTGELFF.

This clonotype was seen a handful of times. The V call is TRBV6-1, the J call TRBJ2-7; TRBD2 aligns across 9 bases. Germline V gene data show CDR1 as MNHNS and CDR2 as SASEGT. The CDR3 contains 15 residues. J was trimmed by 5 bases and V by 2 bases; bases with no gene match: 7. The DNA of the CDR3 is TGTGCCAGCAGTGAATTTATAGCGGGAGCCCACGAGCAGTACTTC. Its protein product is CASSEFIAGAHEQYF.